Shown below are 11 T cell receptor beta chains from a single sample sequenced in a study of shared clonotypes between healthy human individuals. Method: immunoSEQ multiplex PCR; TCRdb's copy keeps in-frame clones and lacks some. The sample has over a million clones, 78% seen once. The sequenced material came from memory CD4+ T cells from PBMCs. Subset specified: CD45RA-negative fraction. Source of these receptors: a man in his late teens or twenties in good health. Some clones in this sample may be carry-over from other donors' samples.

This sequence joins TRBV7-9 and TRBJ2-1; 9 nucleotides align to TRBD2. V shed 5 bases and J 8 bases; nucleotides not matched to a gene: 13. Germline assignment: CDR1 SEHNR and CDR2 FQNEAQ (reference sequence). The CDR3 contains 16 residues. In DNA, the CDR3 is TGTGCCAGCAGCCCCACGTGGGCTAGCGGGATTGATGAGCAGTTCTTC. It encodes CASSPTWASGIDEQFF. Complete variable domain (other parts from reference TRBV7-9 and TRBJ2-1): DTGVSQNPRHKITKRGQNVTFRCDPISEHNRLYWYRQTLGQGPEFLTYFQNEAQLEKSRLLSDRFSAERPKGSFSTLEIQRTEQGDSAMYLCASSPTWASGIDEQFFGPGTRLTVL.

The V call is TRBV7-2, the J call TRBJ2-4, with D tentatively TRBD1 (6 bases). The length of the CDR3 is 19 residues. From germline, CDR1 is SGHTA and CDR2 FQGNSA. Between the trimmed V and J ends, which lost 5 bases and 0 bases, there was a span of 23 bases. CDR3 amino acids: CASSPRQEAVSLAKNIQYF. The CDR3 DNA is TGTGCCAGCAGCCCGAGACAGGAAGCCGTCAGCCTAGCCAAAAACATTCAGTACTTC.

The chain combines TRBV19 with TRBJ1-4; 7 nucleotides agree with TRBD1. Germline CDR1 and CDR2: LNHDA and SQIVND (reference sequence). The V segment lost 6 bases and the J segment 1 base; nucleotides outside the gene matches: 11. This CDR3 spans 17 amino acids. The CDR3 loop reads CASSRDSRAVTNEKLFF. Here the CDR3 DNA reads TGTGCCAGTAGCAGGGACAGCCGGGCAGTAACTAATGAAAAACTGTTTTTT.

The CDR3 DNA is TGTGCCAGCAGCTCTGGAGCAGGTAGCAATCAGCCCCAGCATTTT. This gives the protein CASSSGAGSNQPQHF. V is TRBV5-4 and J is TRBJ1-5, with D uncertain. This CDR3 comprises 15 residues. CDR1 is SGHNT and CDR2 is YYREEE in the germline V gene (reference sequence). Trimming removed 3 bases at V and 0 bases at J, with 10 bases between.

The genes are TRBV9 and TRBJ2-7; 9 bases line up with TRBD1. V shed 4 bases and J 5 bases; nucleotides not matched to a gene: 10. The CDR3 totals 15 residues. Germline CDR1 reads SGDLS; CDR2 reads YYNGEE. The CDR3 is CASSPTGGADNEQYF. CDR3 nucleotides: TGTGCCAGCAGCCCCACAGGGGGCGCAGACAACGAGCAGTACTTC.

The chain recombines TRBV27 with TRBJ1-5; D gene unclear. The CDR3 is 13 residues long. Germline V CDR1 and CDR2: MNHEY, SMNVEV (reference sequence). The V gene lost 7 bases and the J gene lost 1 base, with 8 bases spanning the gap. The CDR3 reads CASKSRSNQPQHF. The CDR3 DNA reads TGTGCCAGCAAGTCCAGAAGCAATCAGCCCCAGCATTTT.

The chain joins TRBV28 to TRBJ2-3; D is ambiguous. Germline V gene sequence: CDR1 MDHEN, CDR2 SYDVKM. With 3 bases removed from V and 2 bases from J, the gap between germline ends came to 12 bases. This CDR3 spans 15 amino acids. The CDR3 DNA reads TGTGCCAGCAGTTTCCTCCCGACTTACACAGATACGCAGTATTTT. Its translation: CASSFLPTYTDTQYF. Looking up the rest from reference TRBV28 and TRBJ2-3 gives the full variable domain: DVKVTQSSRYLVKRTGEKVFLECVQDMDHENMFWYRQDPGLGLRLIYFSYDVKMKEKGDIPEGYSVSREKKERFSLILESASTNQTSMYLCASSFLPTYTDTQYFGPGTRLTVL.

The rearrangement uses TRBV30 and TRBJ2-7; 7 bases line up with TRBD1. This CDR3 has 16 residues. Germline V gene lookup returns CDR1 GTSNPN and CDR2 SVGIG (reference sequence). The V gene end was trimmed by 3 bases and the J gene end by 2 bases; junction bases not matched to a gene: 13. The CDR3 nucleotides are TGTGCCTGGAGCCGACGCCGGACAGGTCAGCCCTACGAGCAGTACTTC. Its protein is CAWSRRRTGQPYEQYF. The full variable domain, its missing parts supplied by reference TRBV30 and TRBJ2-7, is SQTIHQWPATLVQPVGSPLSLECTVEGTSNPNLYWYRQAAGRGLQLLFYSVGIGQISSEVPQNLSASRPQDRQFILSSKKLLLSDSGFYLCAWSRRRTGQPYEQYFGPGTRLTVT.

V gene TRBV29-1 combines with J gene TRBJ2-7; TRBD1 is a possible D gene (6 bases). Trimming took 5 bases from V and 3 from J, leaving 14 bases between them. Germline values: CDR1 SQVTM, CDR2 ANQGSEA. The CDR3 is 13 residues long. The CDR3 bases are TGCAGCGTTCTGGTACAGGGCAACTACGAGCAGTACTTC. Translated, it gives CSVLVQGNYEQYF.

This rearrangement joins TRBV28 to TRBJ2-7; possibly TRBD1 for D (5 bases). Germline values: CDR1 MDHEN, CDR2 SYDVKM. There are 11 residues in the CDR3. V was cut by 8 bases and J by 7 bases, with 12 bases left in between. The CDR3 region has the DNA TGTGCCAGCGAGACCACAGGAGAGCAGTACTTC. This codes for CASETTGEQYF.

The rearrangement joins TRBV4-1 to TRBJ2-2, with 8 bases that match TRBD1. V was pared by 0 bases and J by 3 bases, with 0 bases of the junction left unmatched. The CDR3 covers 15 residues. Germline assignment: CDR1 MGHRA and CDR2 YSYEKL. CDR3 sequence (DNA): TGCGCCAGCAGCCAAGAGGACAGGGACACCGGGGAGCTGTTTTTT. It codes for CASSQEDRDTGELFF.